Below, 9 T cell receptor beta chains from the same sample are listed, as sequenced in a study of beta chain features in type 1 diabetes. Whole-study findings and limits: In every one of the four CD4+ subsets, TCRB CDR3s were moderately but significantly shorter in Type 1 diabetes patients.

What these receptors recognize is not known. All of the isolated RNA was reverse transcribed, so expressed TCRB transcripts were sequenced. Repertoires were generated with immunoSEQ multiplex PCR, while TCRdb's copy carries only in-frame clones and drops some. This sample has 300,000 to 350,000 clones, with 7% to 10% found just once. Sequences were obtained from central memory CD4+ T cells from blood. The receptors stem from a man under 40 with type 1 diabetes.

The genes are TRBV19 and TRBJ2-1; D remains unclear. Germline CDR1 reads LNHDA; CDR2 reads SQIVND (reference sequence). The V and J ends lost 3 bases and 5 bases respectively, with 8 bases between them. This CDR3 comprises 13 residues. The CDR3 DNA is TGTGCCAGTAGTATGACTGTCGACAATGAGCAGTTCTTC. Amino acid sequence: CASSMTVDNEQFF. Supplemented by reference TRBV19 and TRBJ2-1, the full variable domain reads DGGITQSPKYLFRKEGQNVTLSCEQNLNHDAMYWYRQDPGQGLRLIYYSQIVNDFQKGDIAEGYSVSREKKESFPLTVTSAQKNPTAFYLCASSMTVDNEQFFGPGTRLTVL.

J is TRBJ2-5 and V is TRBV27, with 7 bases matching TRBD1. V gave up 6 bases and J gave up 0 bases; unmatched junction bases: 4. CDR3 length: 14 residues. Germline assignment: CDR1 MNHEY and CDR2 SMNVEV (reference sequence). CDR3 in amino acids: CASSLRGYQETQYF. CDR3 nucleotides: TGTGCCAGCAGCCTCAGGGGGTACCAAGAGACCCAGTACTTC.

The V and J genes are TRBV9 and TRBJ2-1; possibly TRBD2 for D (6 bases). The V end was cut by 4 bases, the J end by 0 bases, with 20 bases between. The CDR3 is made up of 18 amino acids. The germline V gene encodes CDR1 SGDLS and CDR2 YYNGEE. The CDR3 region is CASSRKTGEPSSYNEQFF. CDR3 coding DNA: TGTGCCAGCAGCCGTAAAACGGGGGAACCGAGCTCCTACAATGAGCAGTTCTTC.

This clone was seen more than once but under ten times. V and J are TRBV4-2 and TRBJ1-4; 9 positions match TRBD1. Germline V gene sequence: CDR1 LGHNA, CDR2 YNFKEQ. V shed 1 base, J shed 2 bases, and the junction held 2 bases outside the gene matches. The CDR3 consists of 16 residues. The DNA for the CDR3 is TGTGCCAGCAGCCAAGGTGGGACAGGGACTAATGAAAAACTGTTTTTT. Residues: CASSQGGTGTNEKLFF.

This clone was observed a handful of times. J is TRBJ1-2 and V is TRBV18, with TRBD1 as a possible D gene (5 bases). The germline V gene has CDR1 KGHSH and CDR2 LQKENI. The V and J ends lost 4 bases and 6 bases respectively, with 9 bases between them. The CDR3 sequence is 12 residues long. The chain's CDR3 is CASSLSRDGYTF. The CDR3 DNA reads TGTGCCAGCTCACTCAGCAGGGATGGCTACACCTTC.

This sequence joins TRBV7-2 and TRBJ1-2; D is perhaps TRBD1 (5 bases). Per the germline V gene, CDR1 is SGHTA and CDR2 is FQGNSA. Trimming shortened V by 5 bases and J by 5 bases, and 9 bases separated the two germline ends. The CDR3 has 12 residues. DNA of the CDR3: TGTGCCAGCAGCGCGACAGTTTATGGCTACACCTTC. Encoded protein: CASSATVYGYTF. Looking up the rest from reference TRBV7-2 and TRBJ1-2 gives the full variable domain: GAGVSQSPSNKVTEKGKDVELRCDPISGHTALYWYRQSLGQGLEFLIYFQGNSAPDKSGLPSDRFSAERTGGSVSTLTIQRTQQEDSAVYLCASSATVYGYTFGSGTRLTVV.

The rearrangement uses TRBV29-1 and TRBJ1-1, with 7 bases matching TRBD1. From germline, CDR1 is SQVTM and CDR2 ANQGSEA. The length of the CDR3 is 12 residues. J was trimmed by 10 bases and V by 2 bases; bases with no gene match: 7. The CDR3 sequence is CSVEKAGGAAFF. The CDR3 nucleotides are TGCAGCGTTGAAAAGGCAGGGGGAGCAGCTTTCTTT.

The chain couples TRBV28 to TRBJ2-7; TRBD1 matches 7 bases. The germline gives CDR1 MDHEN, CDR2 SYDVKM. V shed 3 bases, J shed 4 bases, and the junction held 9 bases outside the gene matches. The CDR3 runs 15 residues. Written as DNA, the CDR3 is TGTGCCAGCAGTTTTAAAAGGGACAGATCTTACGAGCAGTACTTC. Protein product: CASSFKRDRSYEQYF.

In nucleotides, the CDR3 is TGTGCCAGCTCACCAACTGGACAGGGGGCTGAAGGAGCGACCCAGTACTTC. Translation gives CASSPTGQGAEGATQYF. V usage is TRBV18 and J usage is TRBJ2-5; 11 positions match TRBD1. The V and J ends lost 2 bases and 7 bases, in that order; junction bases with no gene match: 12. From germline, CDR1 is KGHSH and CDR2 LQKENI. CDR3 length equals 17 residues.